A single T cell receptor (beta chain) is shown here with its context. The data were taken from a study of blood T cell repertoires in COVID-19. Background on the study: Samples of COVID-19 (acute and convalescent) were obtained from the United States, Italy and Spain.

This CDR3 comprises 17 residues. The ends lost 4 bases at V and 1 base at J; junction bases unmatched: 13. Germline V gene data show CDR1 as SGHDT and CDR2 as YYEEEE. In the original workflow: Amplification with reference gene primers provided the estimates of nucleated cell counts. Sequencing was performed with immunoSEQ multiplex PCR; in TCRdb, only in-frame clones are kept and a portion is missing. V and J calls and clone size are given by that table; D and trimming were obtained from the DNA. The profile shows 150,000 to 200,000 clones, roughly 84% of them singletons. Sequenced sample: peripheral blood. V and J are TRBV5-6 and TRBJ2-7; the match to TRBD1 covers 8 bases. The receptor's source is a man aged 18 to 30 with active or convalescent COVID-19. The CDR3 here is CASSAGTGFIYSYEQYF. CDR3 nucleotides: TGTGCCAGCAGCGCCGGGACAGGCTTCATCTATTCCTACGAGCAGTACTTC.